Described below is a single TCR beta chain sequence and its context. Antigen specificity is unknown. The data derive from a study of vaccination effects on CD4 cells after COVID-19. Across the study: A median of 72 days separated the second dose and sampling.

Libraries were prepared by immunoSEQ multiplex PCR; TCRdb keeps only in-frame clonotypes and omits some of them. Among about 28,000 clones listed, around 67% were seen once. The germline V gene encodes CDR1 SGDLS and CDR2 YYNGEE. CDR3 length equals 16 residues. J was trimmed by 7 bases and V by 0 bases; bases with no gene match: 5. Before sequencing took place, the ViraFEST assay used viral peptide pools to expand antigen-specific CD4+ T cells. Cells that had been cultured for 10 days were the source of isolated CD4+ T cells. Two-dose BNT162b2 or mRNA-1273 vaccination was given to participants. Prior SARS-CoV-2 infection was absent in the vaccine recipients, as shown by negative nucleocapsid antibodies. The researchers cultured fewer than 2.5 million PBMC per well with 8.5 to 10 IU/ml IL-2 and 7.5 to 10 ug/ml peptides. On days 3 and 7, fresh IL-2 medium replaced half the medium.

The receptor was derived from a human donor who received a COVID-19 vaccine. Sequencing used CD4+ T cells from PBMCs cultured with HCoV-NL63 spike peptides, obtained after COVID-19 vaccination. This chain links TRBV9 with TRBJ2-1; 12 nucleotides line up with TRBD2. The CDR3: CASSVASGGAGNEQFF. The DNA for the CDR3 is TGTGCCAGCAGCGTAGCTAGCGGGGGGGCGGGGAATGAGCAGTTCTTC. Together with reference TRBV9 and TRBJ2-1, the CDR3 gives the full variable domain: DSGVTQTPKHLITATGQRVTLRCSPRSGDLSVYWYQQSLDQGLQFLIQYYNGEERAKGNILERFSAQQFPDLHSELNLSSLELGDSALYFCASSVASGGAGNEQFFGPGTRLTVL.